These 23 T cell receptor beta chains originate from one sample sequenced in a study of T cell repertoires in cytomegalovirus infection. TCRdb redid the calling of the reads with MiXCR, one entry per CDR3 protein. The sample yields around 360,000 distinct CDR3 sequences, about 35% seen once. These receptors' targets are unknown. This specimen was cultured PBMCs, taken from culture after CMV antigen stimulation. The receptors derive from a human donor in good health (CMV status not recorded). Some clones in this sample may be carry-over from other donors' samples.

This clonotype showed up just a few times. This chain links TRBV6-6 with TRBJ2-2; D perhaps matches TRBD1 (5 bases). Per the germline V gene, CDR1 is MNHNY and CDR2 is SVGAGI (reference sequence). The CDR3 has 15 residues. The V end lost 7 bases, the J end lost 4 bases, and 16 bases lay between the germline ends. CDR3 DNA: TGTGCCAGCATGAGGACAACCACGGGCACCGGGGAGCTGTTTTTT. Residues: CASMRTTTGTGELFF.

The chain is built from TRBV7-9 and TRBJ2-1, with D maybe TRBD1 (6 bases). Per germline, CDR1 SEHNR and CDR2 FQNEAQ (reference sequence). The ends were cut back, 3 bases at V and 15 bases at J, with 15 bases in the middle. This CDR3 is 12 amino acids long. CDR3 sequence (DNA): TGTGCCAGCAGCTTGCGGGCAGGGGATTCGTTCTTC. This sequence encodes CASSLRAGDSFF. The variable domain in full, completed from reference TRBV7-9 and TRBJ2-1, reads DTGVSQNPRHKITKRGQNVTFRCDPISEHNRLYWYRQTLGQGPEFLTYFQNEAQLEKSRLLSDRFSAERPKGSFSTLEIQRTEQGDSAMYLCASSLRAGDSFFGPGTRLTVL.

There are many counts of this clonotype. The J gene is TRBJ2-1, the V gene TRBV7-6, with D maybe TRBD1 (5 bases). Trimming took 5 bases from V and 4 from J, leaving 21 bases between them. CDR3 length: 17 amino acids. The germline CDR1 and CDR2 sequences are SGHVS and FNYEAQ. This CDR3 reads CASSPRQGRDPYNEQFF. CDR3 nucleotide sequence: TGTGCCAGCAGCCCTCGGCAGGGTAGAGATCCATACAATGAGCAGTTCTTC.

This clonotype was seen only a few times. The chain couples TRBV7-2 to TRBJ1-4; D gene ambiguous. The germline CDR1 and CDR2 sequences are SGHTA and FQGNSA. Between the trimmed V and J ends, which lost 8 bases and 9 bases, there was a span of 22 bases. The CDR3 is 15 residues long. The CDR3 DNA reads as TGTGCCAGCTCCCGCCTGTTGGACTTCCCACAAAAACTGTTTTTT. Residues: CASSRLLDFPQKLFF.

This clonotype showed up just a few times. The chain uses TRBV7-4 and TRBJ2-3, with D tentatively TRBD1 (6 bases). The CDR3 runs to 19 residues. V gave up 5 bases and J gave up 2 bases, with 26 bases separating them. Germline assignment: CDR1 SGHVT and CDR2 SQSDAQ. CDR3 DNA sequence: TGTGCCAGCAGCCCCAGAGGGACATTCCCCCCGGCAAACACAGATACGCAGTATTTT. Its translation: CASSPRGTFPPANTDTQYF.

V gene TRBV2 combines with J gene TRBJ2-7; no definite D call. Germline assignment: CDR1 SNHLY and CDR2 FYNNEI. The V end was cut by 6 bases, the J end by 4 bases, with 7 bases between. CDR3 size: 11 residues. The CDR3 reads CASRKSYEQYV. The CDR3, as DNA: TGTGCCAGCAGGAAGAGTTACGAGCAGTACGTC.

CDR3 protein: CAWSVQGGLTDTQYF. The CDR3 coding sequence is TGTGCCTGGAGTGTACAGGGCGGGCTCACAGATACGCAGTATTTT. The chain has TRBV30 and TRBJ2-3; the D gene is possibly TRBD1 (6 bases). The CDR3 covers 15 residues. Germline-derived CDR1 and CDR2 are GTSNPN and SVGIG (reference sequence). The V end was cut by 0 bases, the J end by 2 bases, with 12 bases between.

This chain links TRBV9 with TRBJ1-1, with 12 bases matching TRBD1. Germline CDR1 SGDLS, CDR2 YYNGEE. The CDR3 runs to 16 residues. The V and J ends lost 3 bases and 5 bases, in that order; junction bases with no gene match: 8. In nucleotides, the CDR3 is TGTGCCAGCAGCGGGCCGGGACAGGGGGCGAGAACTGAAGCTTTCTTT. Protein sequence: CASSGPGQGARTEAFF.

V is TRBV29-1 and J is TRBJ1-2, with D perhaps matching TRBD1 (6 bases). Germline CDR1 is SQVTM and CDR2 is ANQGSEA. V lost 8 bases to trimming and J lost 6 bases, with 13 bases between them. The CDR3 is 11 residues long. CDR3: CSFQGSHGYTF. The CDR3 region has the DNA TGCAGCTTTCAGGGGTCCCATGGCTACACCTTC.

The sample holds a few counts of this clonotype. J is TRBJ2-3 and V is TRBV27; TRBD2 might be the D (5 bases). This CDR3 has 12 residues. V was pared by 7 bases and J by 10 bases, with 15 bases between. The germline gives CDR1 MNHEY, CDR2 SMNVEV (reference sequence). The CDR3 reads CASKGSTVAQYF. DNA of the CDR3: TGTGCCAGCAAAGGGAGTACCGTTGCGCAGTATTTT.

V gene TRBV20-1 combines with J gene TRBJ2-1, with D unclear. The germline V gene has CDR1 DFQATT and CDR2 SNEGSKA (reference sequence). The CDR3 runs 15 residues. Trimming took 1 base from V and 2 from J, leaving 12 bases between them. CDR3 protein: CSARGPRATYNEQFF. CDR3 in DNA: TGCAGTGCTAGAGGCCCGCGCGCCACCTACAATGAGCAGTTCTTC.

The V and J genes are TRBV7-9 and TRBJ2-7; 12 bases are shared with TRBD2. The CDR3 extends over 16 amino acids. Germline lookup yields CDR1 SEHNR and CDR2 FQNEAQ (reference sequence). Trimming took 5 bases from V and 5 from J; bases not matched to a gene: 10. CDR3: CASSVTSSGRADEQYF. The CDR3 bases are TGTGCCAGCAGCGTGACCTCTAGCGGGAGGGCCGACGAGCAGTACTTC.

The chain uses TRBV7-9 and TRBJ1-2; possible D gene TRBD1, 5 bases. V lost 0 bases, J lost 5 bases, and 7 bases lay in between. Germline CDR1 and CDR2: SEHNR and FQNEAQ (reference sequence). This CDR3 spans 13 amino acids. The CDR3 protein is CASSLARGYGYTF. CDR3 DNA: TGTGCCAGCAGCTTAGCTCGGGGGTATGGCTACACCTTC.

The CDR3 region is CASSPSAMSPNYGYTF. CDR3 nucleotide sequence: TGTGCCAGCAGTCCCAGTGCTATGAGCCCTAACTATGGCTACACCTTC. The chain is built from TRBV12-3 or TRBV12-4 and TRBJ1-2, with D uncertain. The CDR3 is 16 amino acids. Trimming took off 5 bases at V and 0 bases at J, with 16 bases between the two ends.

This chain joins TRBV20-1 and TRBJ2-3; TRBD2 matches 12 bases. Trimming at V came to 5 bases and at J to 4 bases, leaving 7 bases not matched to a gene. CDR3 length: 15 amino acids. Looked up from germline, CDR1 is DFQATT and CDR2 is SNEGSKA (reference sequence). CDR3: CSASKTSGSSDTQYF. As DNA, the CDR3 is TGCAGTGCTTCCAAGACTAGCGGGAGTTCAGATACGCAGTATTTT.

The rearrangement uses TRBV19 and TRBJ2-1; 12 nucleotides match TRBD2. The CDR3 is 15 residues long. Germline V gives CDR1 LNHDA, CDR2 SQIVND (reference sequence). Trimming cost V 2 bases and J 7 bases; bases outside gene matches: 3. CDR3 coding DNA: TGTGCCAGTAGTATACTAGCGGGAGGGCCAAATGAGCAGTTCTTC. Translation: CASSILAGGPNEQFF. The whole variable domain, filled in from reference TRBV19 and TRBJ2-1, reads DGGITQSPKYLFRKEGQNVTLSCEQNLNHDAMYWYRQDPGQGLRLIYYSQIVNDFQKGDIAEGYSVSREKKESFPLTVTSAQKNPTAFYLCASSILAGGPNEQFFGPGTRLTVL.

The chain is built from TRBV7-2 and TRBJ1-3; D is unclear. In germline, CDR1 is SGHTA, CDR2 FQGNSA. V was clipped by 3 bases and J by 3 bases, with 6 bases between them. This CDR3 spans 13 amino acids. CDR3 in amino acids: CASSFAVGNTIYF. CDR3 bases: TGTGCCAGCAGCTTTGCGGTTGGAAACACCATATATTTT.

The chain links TRBV6-2 or TRBV6-3 to TRBJ2-2; TRBD2 matches 8 bases. V lost 7 bases, J lost 5 bases, and 9 bases stayed unmatched. The CDR3 covers 15 residues. The germline gives CDR1 MNHEY, CDR2 SVGEGT. This CDR3 is CASISGGRRTGELFF. The CDR3 nucleotides read TGTGCCAGCATTTCGGGGGGGCGCCGGACCGGGGAGCTGTTTTTT.

V usage is TRBV7-2 and J usage is TRBJ2-3; 14 nucleotides line up with TRBD2. V was pared by 5 bases and J by 8 bases, with 9 bases of the junction left unmatched. The CDR3 sequence is 16 residues long. Germline CDR1 SGHTA, CDR2 FQGNSA. This CDR3 is CASSLRTSGRSITQYF. The CDR3 coding sequence is TGTGCCAGCAGCCTCCGGACTAGCGGGAGGAGTATTACGCAGTATTTT.

A remark on this clonotype: Relative to the germline gene, one junction end is altered; a read error may explain this. V gene TRBV18 combines with J gene TRBJ2-1, with D tentatively TRBD2 (5 bases). The CDR3 is 13 amino acids. Germline CDR1 KGHSH, CDR2 LQKENI. The CDR3 DNA reads TGTGCCAGCTCACCACAGGAAGCAAGCGGAGCCGTCTTC. Its translation is CASSPQEASGAVF.

The chain links TRBV7-2 to TRBJ1-6; D gene unclear. CDR1 and CDR2 from the germline V gene are SGHTA and FQGNSA. V was shortened by 3 bases and J by 10 bases, with 7 bases between the two germline ends. This CDR3 is built from 12 residues. The CDR3 spells CASSFIGSPLHF. The DNA for the CDR3 is TGTGCCAGCAGCTTTATCGGGTCACCCCTCCACTTT.

The table lists this clonotype with many counts. The chain recombines TRBV5-1 with TRBJ2-1; D is uncertain. Deletions cut 0 bases from V and 9 bases from J, with 16 bases between. CDR3 size: 15 residues. The germline gives CDR1 SGHRS, CDR2 YFSETQ. CDR3 bases: TGCGCCAGCAGCTTGGGGCTAGGGCGTCGGGCTGAGCAGTTCTTC. Translation gives CASSLGLGRRAEQFF.

This clonotype has only a few counts. The chain recombines TRBV5-1 with TRBJ2-2, with D perhaps matching TRBD1 (6 bases). The CDR3 has 12 amino acids. Trimming left V 0 bases short and J 12 bases short, with 9 bases between. Germline V gene lookup returns CDR1 SGHRS and CDR2 YFSETQ. The chain's CDR3 is CASSLDRDQLFF. The CDR3 nucleotides are TGCGCCAGCAGCTTGGACAGGGATCAGCTGTTTTTT.